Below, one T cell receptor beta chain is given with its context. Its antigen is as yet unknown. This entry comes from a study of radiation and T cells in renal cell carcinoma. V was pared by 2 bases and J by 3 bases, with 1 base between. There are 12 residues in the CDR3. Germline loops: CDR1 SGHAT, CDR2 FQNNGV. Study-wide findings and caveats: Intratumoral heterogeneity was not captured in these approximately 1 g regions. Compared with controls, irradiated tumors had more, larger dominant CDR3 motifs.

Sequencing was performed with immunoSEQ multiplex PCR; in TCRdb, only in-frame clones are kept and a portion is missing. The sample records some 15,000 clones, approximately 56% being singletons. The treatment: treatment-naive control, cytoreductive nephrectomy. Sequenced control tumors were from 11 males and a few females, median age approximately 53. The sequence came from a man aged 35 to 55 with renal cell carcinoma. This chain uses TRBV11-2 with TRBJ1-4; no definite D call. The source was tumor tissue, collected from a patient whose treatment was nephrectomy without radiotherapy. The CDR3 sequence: CASSLPNEKLFF. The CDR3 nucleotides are TGTGCCAGCAGCTTACCTAATGAAAAACTGTTTTTT.